One sample yielded the 21 T cell receptor beta chains listed below, sequenced in a study of PD-1 blockade in mismatch repair-deficient tumors. TCRdb's copy holds only in-frame clones and misses some; the assay was immunoSEQ multiplex PCR. Of more than 30,000 clones listed, approximately 85% are singletons. Here the sequenced sample was peripheral blood, taken roughly 75 weeks after starting pembrolizumab. These receptors all stem from an adult with mismatch repair-deficient cancer.

The chain joins TRBV4-2 to TRBJ2-2; 9 nucleotides agree with TRBD1. The CDR3 length is 16 residues. Looked up from germline, CDR1 is LGHNA and CDR2 is YNFKEQ. The ends lost 4 bases at V and 5 bases at J; junction bases unmatched: 8. The CDR3 loop is CASSRMGQGGTGELFF. The DNA for the CDR3 is TGTGCCAGCAGCCGTATGGGACAGGGTGGAACCGGGGAGCTGTTTTTT.

This clone was counted between two and nine times. The chain carries TRBV7-9 and TRBJ1-2, with D tentatively TRBD1 (5 bases). The CDR3 runs 13 residues. Trimming left V 5 bases short and J 9 bases short, with 16 bases between. Germline-derived CDR1 and CDR2 are SEHNR and FQNEAQ (reference sequence). The CDR3 region is CASSLSGERSYTF. As DNA, the CDR3 is TGTGCCAGCAGCCTCTCGGGGGAGAGAAGCTACACCTTC.

CDR3 sequence (DNA): TGTGCCAGCCGTAAGGCGGGAGCACACTACAATGAGCAGTTCTTC. It yields the protein CASRKAGAHYNEQFF. The V and J genes are TRBV27 and TRBJ2-1; 7 positions match TRBD2. The CDR3 contains 15 residues. CDR1 is MNHEY and CDR2 is SMNVEV in the germline V gene (reference sequence). Trimming took 8 bases from V and 3 from J; bases not matched to a gene: 10.

The CDR3 nucleotides are TGTGCCAGCAGCGTTGACAGGGGAACCAGCGCGTCAGAGACCCAGTACTTC. It specifies CASSVDRGTSASETQYF. The chain recombines TRBV25-1 with TRBJ2-5; 8 bases line up with TRBD1. Germline loops: CDR1 MGHDK, CDR2 SYGVNS. This CDR3 has 17 amino acids. Trimming removed 6 bases from V and 4 bases from J; junction bases left unmatched: 16. Full variable domain (rest looked up from reference TRBV25-1 and TRBJ2-5): EADIYQTPRYLVIGTGKKITLECSQTMGHDKMYWYQQDPGMELHLIHYSYGVNSTEKGDLSSESTVSRIRTEHFPLTLESARPSHTSQYLCASSVDRGTSASETQYFGPGTRLLVL.

The chain carries TRBV2 and TRBJ2-1; 8 positions agree with TRBD2. The V gene's germline CDR1 is SNHLY and CDR2 FYNNEI. Trimming took 0 bases from V and 9 from J; bases not matched to a gene: 13. The CDR3 extends over 17 amino acids. The CDR3 is CASSEAPPGLVQGEQFF. The CDR3 DNA follows: TGTGCCAGCAGTGAAGCACCTCCGGGACTAGTACAAGGTGAGCAGTTCTTC.

The genes are TRBV5-1 and TRBJ2-1; either TRBD1 or TRBD2 may supply D (5 bases each). CDR3 length equals 13 residues. V lost 3 bases and J 5 bases, leaving 9 bases between the germline ends. Per the germline V gene, CDR1 is SGHRS and CDR2 is YFSETQ. The CDR3 reads CASSWDGHNEQFF. The CDR3 region has the DNA TGCGCCAGCAGCTGGGACGGACACAATGAGCAGTTCTTC.

This chain joins TRBV4-1 and TRBJ2-1, with 10 bases matching TRBD2. The CDR3 contains 18 residues. With 4 bases clipped from V and 0 bases from J, the junction kept 9 bases outside the gene matches. The germline V gene encodes CDR1 MGHRA and CDR2 YSYEKL. The CDR3 bases are TGCGCCAGCAGCCCCTCGGGAGCGGGAGGGCTCTCCTACAATGAGCAGTTCTTC. Residues: CASSPSGAGGLSYNEQFF.

The chain uses TRBV10-3 and TRBJ1-2; 8 bases are shared with TRBD1. CDR3 size: 17 residues. Germline CDR1 is ENHRY and CDR2 is SYGVKD. V was clipped by 3 bases and J by 4 bases; unmatched bases: 13. The CDR3 coding sequence is TGTGCCATCAGTGATGCCGAGAGAGGGCAGGGGGCCTATGGCTACACCTTC. Translated, it gives CAISDAERGQGAYGYTF.

This chain uses TRBV11-3 with TRBJ1-1; TRBD1 aligns across 8 bases. After removal of 5 bases from V and 2 bases from J, the junction contained 4 bases not matched to a gene. The CDR3 contains 14 residues. Germline CDR1 SGHNT, CDR2 YENEEA. The CDR3 spells CASSTGQGNTEAFF. The CDR3 DNA follows: TGTGCCAGCAGCACCGGACAGGGAAACACTGAAGCTTTCTTT.

The rearrangement uses TRBV5-1 and TRBJ1-1, with a weak D call TRBD1 (5 bases). Trimming left V 2 bases short and J 3 bases short, with 8 bases between. In germline, CDR1 is SGHRS, CDR2 YFSETQ. This CDR3 contains 13 residues. CDR3 nucleotide sequence: TGCGCCAGCAGCTTACGGGGGGACACTGAAGCTTTCTTT. Its translation is CASSLRGDTEAFF.

The rearrangement uses TRBV6-4 and TRBJ2-7, with 11 bases aligning to TRBD2. This CDR3 is 15 amino acids long. The V gene's germline CDR1 is MRHNA and CDR2 SNTAGT. V gave up 4 bases and J gave up 4 bases; unmatched junction bases: 6. CDR3 in amino acids: CASSAHGTSGYEQYF. In DNA, the CDR3 is TGTGCCAGCAGTGCCCACGGGACTAGCGGATACGAGCAGTACTTC.

This clone was seen a few times. The chain uses TRBV5-4 and TRBJ2-7; D not resolved. V dropped 4 bases and J dropped 6 bases, with 14 bases sitting between them. This CDR3 region has 13 residues. Germline V gene sequence: CDR1 SGHNT, CDR2 YYREEE (reference sequence). CDR3 nucleotides: TGTGCCAGCAGCCTGATGAGAGTCTCCGAGCAGTACTTC. Its translation is CASSLMRVSEQYF.

The table lists this clone with a few counts. The rearrangement joins TRBV5-4 to TRBJ1-1; a weak D match, TRBD1 (6 bases). CDR1 and CDR2 from the germline V gene are SGHNT and YYREEE (reference sequence). V was pared by 4 bases and J by 1 base, with 11 bases between. The CDR3 has 14 amino acids. Here the CDR3 DNA reads TGTGCCAGCAGCCCGGGGACACGGAACACTGAAGCTTTCTTT. Residues: CASSPGTRNTEAFF.

This chain joins TRBV29-1 and TRBJ2-7, with TRBD1 matching 9 bases. Looked up from germline, CDR1 is SQVTM and CDR2 is ANQGSEA. The CDR3 sequence is 15 residues long. The trim removed 2 bases at V and 5 bases at J, leaving 10 bases unmatched. CDR3 protein: CSVENKQGARNEQYF. CDR3 nucleotide sequence: TGCAGCGTTGAAAACAAACAGGGGGCGAGAAACGAGCAGTACTTC.

Here the CDR3 DNA reads TGTGCCAGCAGTGGAGCGGGAGGGTGGCAAGAGACCCAGTACTTC. This gives the protein CASSGAGGWQETQYF. The V gene is TRBV27, the J gene TRBJ2-5, with TRBD2 identical over 10 bases. The CDR3 is 15 residues long. Germline V gene data show CDR1 as MNHEY and CDR2 as SMNVEV (reference sequence). V lost 5 bases to trimming and J lost 2 bases; unmatched junction nucleotides: 5.

This clone was seen just once. The chain is built from TRBV6-5 and TRBJ2-7; 7 bases match TRBD2. The CDR3 consists of 14 residues. The germline V gene has CDR1 MNHEY and CDR2 SVGAGI. Trimming cost V 5 bases and J 3 bases; bases outside gene matches: 7. CDR3 DNA sequence: TGTGCCAGCAGTCTCTCCGGGGGGAACTACGAGCAGTACTTC. Translated, it gives CASSLSGGNYEQYF.

The chain combines TRBV7-9 with TRBJ2-1; D remains ambiguous. V lost 5 bases and J 6 bases, leaving 11 bases between the germline ends. The CDR3 consists of 13 residues. Germline V gene sequence: CDR1 SEHNR, CDR2 FQNEAQ (reference sequence). For the CDR3, the DNA is TGTGCCAGCAGCAATGAGGCCCGCAATGAGCAGTTCTTC. Translating gives CASSNEARNEQFF.

The chain carries TRBV27 and TRBJ2-7; TRBD2 is a possible D gene (7 bases). The CDR3 covers 15 residues. Trimming left V 4 bases short and J 6 bases short, with 19 bases between. CDR1 and CDR2 from the germline V gene are MNHEY and SMNVEV (reference sequence). CDR3 in DNA: TGTGCCAGCAGTTCTTGGACGGGGGGCTACGTCGAGCAGTACTTC. It encodes CASSSWTGGYVEQYF.

This clone was picked up a small number of times. This chain uses TRBV5-1 with TRBJ2-7, with 7 bases matching TRBD2. V shed 1 base, J shed 2 bases, and the junction held 3 bases outside the gene matches. The CDR3 is 14 amino acids. CDR1 SGHRS and CDR2 YFSETQ come from the germline V gene. CDR3 sequence (DNA): TGCGCCAGCAGCTTGTCTAGCGGAACCTACGAGCAGTACTTC. Translation: CASSLSSGTYEQYF.

The chain joins TRBV12-5 to TRBJ1-1, with D uncertain. CDR1 and CDR2 (germline): LGHNT, FRNRAP. V lost 0 bases to trimming and J lost 0 bases, with 17 bases between them. The CDR3 loop spans 18 amino acids. CDR3 in DNA: TGTGCTAGTGGTTTGGTGGACCCGGCGCCATGGGTGAACACTGAAGCTTTCTTT. It codes for CASGLVDPAPWVNTEAFF.

The chain carries TRBV9 and TRBJ2-2; no clear D gene. The ends were cut back, 4 bases at V and 1 base at J, with 11 bases in the middle. The germline CDR1 and CDR2 sequences are SGDLS and YYNGEE. The length of the CDR3 is 15 residues. The CDR3: CASSLNRMNTGELFF. The DNA of the CDR3 is TGTGCCAGCAGCTTGAATAGAATGAACACCGGGGAGCTGTTTTTT.